The present T cell receptor (beta chain) was sequenced within a study of cytomegalovirus exposure and HLA in healthy donors (dated by TCRdb to 2016 to 2017). For the wider study: In an earlier analysis of under 600 of the donors, under 300 Gb of sequence data and 95 million to 130 million unique TCR beta sequences from roughly 200 million T cells were reported. Rather than using new phenotypic data, the later analysis identified candidate immune exposures from TCR beta sequences and from how often those sequences occurred across donors. A later genetic analysis took genome-wide SNP genotypes for about 55% of the 666 donors and used that subset as a discovery cohort. To predict cytomegalovirus infection status, the study combined high-throughput TCR immunosequencing, statistical association of individual TCRs with disease status, and machine learning. Donor age, sex, ethnicity and CMV serostatus were compiled alongside the repertoire data. The study was designed to test whether signatures of past pathogen exposure could be identified by cataloging public T cell receptors. Five DR-DQ haplotypes were handled as single units for association and clustering because linkage in the cohort was strong. The study profiled the T cell repertoires of fewer than 850 subjects by immunosequencing and related them to cytomegalovirus serostatus. In a later analysis, previously published TCR beta repertoires from about 640 donors were re-analyzed and high-resolution HLA genotyping was added so that TCR occurrence patterns could be studied. Both class I and class II loci were covered by HLA typing, at four-digit resolution. Every repertoire in the discovery cohort had been generated on one and the same sequencing platform. The genetic ancestry cluster associated with self-reported Caucasian donors included around four fifths of the 398 genotyped donors. About 300 gigabases of sequencing data and tens of millions of unique TCR sequences were included in an early release covering over 600 HLA-typed donors. Across around 400 genotyped donors of the cohort, an average of approximately 240,000 unique TCR beta nucleotide sequences per donor were sequenced, and roughly 20% of those sequences were non-productive. Typing coverage varied by locus: about 620-630 donors for A, B, C, DRB1 and DQB1; around 560 for DQA1; 606 for DPA1; approximately 470 for DPB1. An earlier analysis of approximately 500 of the donors applied high-throughput TCR beta sequencing to assess whether each TCR beta V gene segment acted as functional or pseudogenic. Besides the first cohort of approximately 670 subjects, a separate validation cohort made up of 120 different subjects was used.

Comments on this clone: Its antigen is unknown. No base qualities exist here, and no much larger clone lies one base off it.

Here is what the overall study found, with its caveats: HLA typing was unavailable for some donors at each locus, so association tests used only the typed subset. A later genetic analysis associated a missense DCLRE1C variant with V-gene and J-gene trimming of TCR beta chains, and an independent cohort replicated the association. The only immune exposure information available for the cohort was CMV serostatus. A cluster of highly shared sequence variants was judged likely to be a technical artifact of the sequencing pipeline. Compared with the roughly 700-donor mean, donors in an Asian-associated ancestry cluster had fewer N-insertions in productive TCRs, according to a later genetic analysis. Linkage disequilibrium might explain the correlated functional status among segregating V segments, but an unknown experimental factor could not be ruled out. Most CMV-associated TCR beta chains appeared to be HLA-restricted in a later analysis, and the HLA associations seemed to be driven largely by CMV exposure. Broadly in line with IMGT annotations, most TCR beta V segments showed up in productive rearrangements about 87% or about 30% of the time in an earlier analysis of a few hundred of the donors. Sequencing depth was assumed to be roughly uniform across donors in the presence/absence analyses, though that assumption may not hold. A further reported finding was that TCR beta sequences accurately predicted the HLA-A and HLA-B alleles for most subjects in the first cohort. In both the original and validation cohorts, the classifier was reported to diagnose cytomegalovirus status with high specificity and sensitivity. Most TCR sequences were observed very rarely across donors, whereas some public TCRs were present in many individuals. In the study, approximately 160 TCR beta chains were listed as associated with cytomegalovirus. Only TCR beta chains were sequenced in this cohort, and the absence of alpha or paired-chain data limited detectable features. A later analysis found that HLA-associated TCR beta chains were more clonally expanded and had lower generation probabilities than equally common non-associated chains. In a later analysis, several top co-occurrence clusters were reported to appear linked to parvovirus B19, influenza, CMV and Epstein-Barr virus. In a later analysis, TCR association rates were found to vary across HLA loci, with the most associated TCRs seen for DRB1 alleles and the fewest for HLA-C alleles. A few of the identified cytomegalovirus-associated TCR beta chains were confirmed in vitro to be specific for cytomegalovirus antigens. A later analysis associated some 17,000 TCR beta sequences with specific HLA alleles at a false discovery rate of 0.05. The 87-base-pair reads could not distinguish some IMGT-functional V segments, including TRBV6-2 and TRBV6-3, so those segments were excluded. The authors suggested that the approach could potentially be extended to other disease states and immunological phenotypes. Assigning TCR associations to individual alleles was difficult when HLA alleles, especially DR and DQ, strongly co-occurred. Because counts were too low, some 16 rarely observed V segments, including chromosome 9 orphons, were excluded from the earlier analysis of 587 of the donors.

Library preparation employed the immunoSEQ multiplex PCR assay. The multiplex PCR relied on a mix of 60 forward primers for TCR Vbeta segments and 13 reverse primers for TCR Jbeta segments. Amplification of the CDR3 region of rearranged TCR beta genes was performed with a multiplex PCR assay on genomic DNA. The amplified TCR beta libraries were sequenced on the Illumina HiSeq System as 87-base-pair reads. Concerning the study's data processing: A later analysis counted approximately 84 million unique TCR beta chains across the 690 or so repertoires, and some 11 million of these chains were shared by at least two donors. A nearest-neighbor algorithm error-corrected the raw reads and collapsed the reads into unique sequences, merging closely related sequences to remove PCR and sequencing errors. To assign V, D and J gene segments, CDR3 sequences were aligned to IMGT reference sequences. Each retained sequence needed at least a six-nucleotide match to both a V gene segment and a J gene segment. A rearrangement counted as productive if the CDR3 had no stop codons and remained in frame with V and J, and every other rearrangement counted as non-productive. CDR3 was defined by IMGT convention, running from the second conserved V-encoded cysteine to the conserved J-encoded phenylalanine. Sequences without an unambiguous match to a single V gene segment were excluded from the earlier analysis of several hundred of the donors. In an earlier analysis of 587 of the donors, a V segment was called functional when productive rearrangements were above 56.7%, and segregating when the standard deviation between donors exceeded 5%. A statistical classification framework was built to diagnose cytomegalovirus status from the catalog of TCR beta chain sequences. In a later analysis, V and J genes were assigned by comparing TCR nucleotide sequences against IMGT/GENE-DB human TR gene sequences. In a later analysis, CDR3 sequences and most-parsimonious VDJ recombination scenarios were assigned using the TCRdist pipeline. In a later analysis, each TCR beta chain was defined by its CDR3 amino acid sequence together with its V-gene family, and reads lacking a unique V-gene family were excluded. To address suspected cross-contamination and a sequencing artifact, a later analysis removed 592 highly shared, low-generation-probability nucleotide sequences. In a later analysis, a clonal expansion index for each public chain was calculated from normalized within-repertoire ranks of inferred template counts. In a later analysis, generation probabilities were computed using a VDJ recombination model fitted to out-of-frame rearrangements, and the results were checked against IGoR. A later analysis scored TCR-TCR, TCR-HLA and TCR-CMV co-occurrence with hypergeometric tests, applying a repertoire-size bias correction to TCR pairs. False discovery rates were estimated in a later analysis by permuting HLA or CMV assignments 20 times. A later analysis grouped co-occurring TCRs with DBSCAN, adding TCRdist sequence similarity when clustering within HLA-allele-positive subsets. For co-occurrence clustering, repertoires with fewer than 30,000 or more than 120,000 public chains were excluded, along with a handful of repertoires with anomalous nucleotide sharing. TCRdb retrieved this table from immuneACCESS and kept in-frame rearrangements only. Not all clones are present; in checked studies, unresolved V genes account for under half, and no reason is known for the remainder. V, J and clone size were drawn from that table, and D and trimming were deduced from the DNA. A total of roughly 160,000 clones appear in this sample, about four fifths of them only once. In total, the top ten clones hold about 2.4% of the sample.

Its CDR3 holds 17 amino acids, cysteine through phenylalanine. Only CDR3 DNA is held: 51 bases, read in frame from base 1. According to the germline V gene (reference sequence), CDR1 reads LNHDA and CDR2 reads SQIVND. Trimmed from V: 5 bases; trimmed from J: 1 base; junction bases lacking a gene match: 9. In total, roughly 670 healthy bone marrow donors made up the cohort. At the time of sampling, all cohort members were nominally healthy, though unrecorded immune exposures were likely present. The donor tested CMV seronegative, placing the donor among the roughly 340 seronegative members of the cohort. A peripheral blood sample was provided by each donor, and peripheral blood mononuclear cells were used for TCR beta sequencing. Genomic DNA extraction from the blood cell samples was performed with the Qiagen DNeasy Blood Extraction Kit.

The sequenced sample consisted of PBMCs. The clonotype was recovered from a male donor in good health and CMV-seronegative. The chain employs TRBV19 and TRBJ1-5; TRBD1 agrees with 9 junctional bases. The CDR3 sequence is CASSPDRGGKSNQPQHF. The DNA sequence follows: TGTGCCAGTAGTCCCGACAGGGGGGGAAAGAGCAATCAGCCCCAGCATTTT.